One T cell receptor beta chain is described in this entry. Its target is not known. The CDR3 consists of 14 residues. Germline V lookup: CDR1 SGHAT, CDR2 FQNNGV. V was clipped by 5 bases and J by 3 bases; unmatched bases: 4. This entry comes from a study of OX40 agonist ivuxolimab in advanced cancers. Study conclusions and caveats: In the 0.1 to 3.0 mg/kg range, CD4+ and CD8+ blood T cells had expanded clonally by week 6. Those patients achieving a partial response at 0.1-3.0 mg/kg showed among the lowest clonal expansion.

This table comes from immunoSEQ multiplex PCR, and its TCRdb copy is limited to in-frame clones, with some not included. The table records roughly 97,000 clones, about 86% of them present only once. The sample here was CD4+ or CD8+ T cells sorted from blood, taken in a trial of the OX40 agonist ivuxolimab. V is TRBV11-2 and J is TRBJ1-2, with 9 bases identical to TRBD1. The source of this sequence is an adult with an advanced solid tumor such as melanoma, head and neck, liver or kidney cancer. The DNA of the CDR3 is TGTGCCAGCAGCCAAGGGGACAGGGACTATGGCTACACCTTC. Translating it yields CASSQGDRDYGYTF.